These 22 T cell receptor beta chains share one sample of origin, sequenced in a study of vaccination effects on CD4 cells after COVID-19. The authors isolated CD4+ T cells after approximately 9 days of culture. Vaccine administered to participants consisted of two doses of either BNT162b2 or mRNA-1273. Using immunoSEQ multiplex PCR, the repertoire was profiled, and TCRdb retains in-frame clones only, with some absent. The data show 45,000 to 65,000 clones, with about 78% seen just once and about 4.5% held by the top ten. These TCRs' antigens remain unknown. Source: CD4+ T cells from PBMCs cultured without peptide, taken after COVID-19 vaccination. The receptors were sampled from a human donor who received a COVID-19 vaccine.

This clone was detected a few times. The chain uses TRBV7-2 and TRBJ1-6, with 9 bases aligning to TRBD1. This CDR3 contains 17 residues. Germline-derived CDR1 and CDR2 are SGHTA and FQGNSA. J gave up 5 bases and V 7 bases, and 12 bases lay outside the gene matches. CDR3 residues: CASTPGQGVWDNSPLHF. The DNA of the CDR3 is TGTGCCAGCACGCCGGGACAGGGCGTATGGGATAATTCACCCCTCCACTTT.

The chain carries TRBV30 and TRBJ2-1, with TRBD2 matching 7 bases. This CDR3 has 15 residues. V was clipped by 2 bases and J by 7 bases; unmatched bases: 11. From germline, CDR1 is GTSNPN and CDR2 SVGIG (reference sequence). CDR3 amino acids: CAWSQESGMGNEQFF. The CDR3 DNA reads TGTGCCTGGAGTCAAGAAAGCGGGATGGGGAATGAGCAGTTCTTC.

V gene TRBV28 combines with J gene TRBJ1-5; D perhaps matches TRBD1 (5 bases). This CDR3 region has 15 residues. CDR1 and CDR2 (germline): MDHEN, SYDVKM. V was trimmed by 3 bases and J by 0 bases, leaving 9 bases between them. CDR3 coding DNA: TGTGCCAGCAGTTTGCGGGGGGGTAGCAATCAGCCCCAGCATTTT. Its translation is CASSLRGGSNQPQHF.

This clone was counted a few times. The V call is TRBV6-5, the J call TRBJ1-5; D is undetermined. V was shortened by 8 bases and J by 0 bases, with 14 bases between the two germline ends. In germline, CDR1 is MNHEY, CDR2 SVGAGI. The CDR3 length is 15 residues. CDR3 sequence reads: CASDSLSYSNQPQHF. As DNA, the CDR3 is TGTGCCAGCGATAGCCTCTCGTATAGCAATCAGCCCCAGCATTTT.

The chain links TRBV5-1 to TRBJ2-7, with D possibly being TRBD2 (5 bases). This CDR3 region has 14 residues. Germline CDR1 reads SGHRS; CDR2 reads YFSETQ. V was trimmed by 4 bases and J by 7 bases, leaving 18 bases between them. The CDR3 nucleotides read TGCGCCAGCAGCAGGGCCGAGGGCTCGGGGGAGCAGTACTTC. Translation: CASSRAEGSGEQYF.

J is TRBJ1-2 and V is TRBV4-3; D not resolved. Germline-derived CDR1 and CDR2 are LGHNA and YSLEER. The CDR3 runs to 13 residues. The ends were cut back, 4 bases at V and 8 bases at J, with 14 bases in the middle. CDR3 bases: TGCGCCAGCAGCCCTCGAGGATTGGGAGGCTACACCTTC. Translated, it gives CASSPRGLGGYTF.

The rearrangement links TRBV12-3 or TRBV12-4 to TRBJ1-1; D remains ambiguous. With 5 bases removed from V and 0 bases from J, the gap between germline ends came to 7 bases. This CDR3 comprises 13 residues. As DNA, the CDR3 is TGTGCCAGCAGTGGACGGTTGAACACTGAAGCTTTCTTT. Encoded protein: CASSGRLNTEAFF.

The CDR3 protein is CASSLRGRAGEAFF. In DNA, the CDR3 is TGTGCCAGCAGCTTGAGAGGCAGGGCGGGGGAAGCTTTCTTT. The chain has TRBV5-4 and TRBJ1-1; a possible D gene is TRBD1 (5 bases). The CDR3 sequence is 14 residues long. V lost 1 base and J lost 8, with 15 bases in between. Germline V gene lookup returns CDR1 SGHNT and CDR2 YYREEE (reference sequence).

This chain uses TRBV18 with TRBJ1-2; possible D gene TRBD1, 5 bases. CDR1 and CDR2 from the germline V gene are KGHSH and LQKENI. The CDR3 sequence is 13 residues long. The V gene lost 2 bases and the J gene lost 10 bases, with 14 bases spanning the gap. Here the CDR3 reads CASSPSRDPLYTF. CDR3 bases: TGTGCCAGCTCACCAAGTAGGGACCCCCTCTACACCTTC.

The J gene is TRBJ1-2, the V gene TRBV6-5; 11 positions match TRBD1. J lost 8 bases, V lost 7 bases, and 9 bases had no gene match. The CDR3 is 14 residues long. Germline V gives CDR1 MNHEY, CDR2 SVGAGI. Here the CDR3 DNA reads TGTGCCAGCAACACAAGAGGGACAGGGGGAGGCTACACCTTC. As protein: CASNTRGTGGGYTF.

This rearrangement joins TRBV9 to TRBJ2-3; 11 bases line up with TRBD2. J gave up 5 bases and V 5 bases, and 10 bases lay outside the gene matches. This CDR3 contains 16 residues. Germline V CDR1 and CDR2: SGDLS, YYNGEE. Here the CDR3 DNA reads TGTGCCAGCAGTACTAGCGGGGGCCAGGGGGGAGATACGCAGTATTTT. Translating gives CASSTSGGQGGDTQYF.

The J gene is TRBJ2-6, the V gene TRBV4-2; 9 nucleotides match TRBD1. Per germline, CDR1 LGHNA and CDR2 YNFKEQ. J gave up 1 base and V 2 bases, and 9 bases lay outside the gene matches. The CDR3 has 19 residues. The CDR3 DNA sequence: TGTGCCAGCAGCCAACTCGTGAGACAGGGGGTTTCTGGGGCCAACGTCCTGACTTTC. Protein: CASSQLVRQGVSGANVLTF.

This CDR3 reads CASSYTGSGTPEKLFF. For the CDR3, the DNA is TGTGCCAGCAGTTACACGGGATCCGGGACACCTGAAAAACTGTTTTTT. The chain carries TRBV6-5 and TRBJ1-4, with D tentatively TRBD1 (6 bases). The CDR3 is 16 amino acids. Germline V gene data show CDR1 as MNHEY and CDR2 as SVGAGI. V was trimmed by 2 bases and J by 7 bases, leaving 17 bases between them.

The rearrangement joins TRBV19 to TRBJ1-1; 7 bases are shared with TRBD1. With V trimmed by 5 bases and J by 1 base, 7 bases remained unmatched. The CDR3 is 15 residues long. Germline V gene sequence: CDR1 LNHDA, CDR2 SQIVND (reference sequence). The CDR3 DNA is TGTGCCAGTAGTCCTAGGACAGGCAGGAACACTGAAGCTTTCTTT. This encodes CASSPRTGRNTEAFF. The full variable domain, with the rest looked up from reference TRBV19 and TRBJ1-1, is DGGITQSPKYLFRKEGQNVTLSCEQNLNHDAMYWYRQDPGQGLRLIYYSQIVNDFQKGDIAEGYSVSREKKESFPLTVTSAQKNPTAFYLCASSPRTGRNTEAFFGQGTRLTVV.

The chain couples TRBV28 to TRBJ2-2; no clear D gene. Per germline, CDR1 MDHEN and CDR2 SYDVKM. The CDR3 runs 14 residues. The germline V and J ends were trimmed by 6 bases and 2 bases, with 10 bases remaining between them. This CDR3 reads CASRSLFNTGELFF. CDR3 DNA sequence: TGTGCCAGCAGATCGCTATTTAACACCGGGGAGCTGTTTTTT.

This chain links TRBV6-4 with TRBJ1-2; the D gene is possibly TRBD1 (5 bases). Germline V gene data show CDR1 as MRHNA and CDR2 as SNTAGT. Trimming shortened V by 2 bases and J by 8 bases, and 15 bases separated the two germline ends. CDR3 length: 14 residues. The DNA of the CDR3 is TGTGCCAGCAGTGACCCCGGGACTCTCTCCGGCTACACCTTC. Encoded protein: CASSDPGTLSGYTF.

This clone appeared a single time. The chain is built from TRBV4-3 and TRBJ1-2; weak D call: TRBD1 (6 bases). The CDR3 has 14 residues. V dropped 0 bases and J dropped 8 bases, with 13 bases sitting between them. Germline V gives CDR1 LGHNA, CDR2 YSLEER. The DNA for the CDR3 is TGCGCCAGCAGCCAAGATAGGGGGGTCAGGGGCTACACCTTC. Amino acid sequence: CASSQDRGVRGYTF.

This rearrangement joins TRBV6-2 or TRBV6-3 to TRBJ2-7; TRBD1 agrees at 9 bases. V lost 4 bases, J lost 0 bases, and 4 bases stayed unmatched. The germline gives CDR1 MNHEY, CDR2 SVGEGT. The CDR3 has 15 amino acids. CDR3 bases: TGTGCCAGCAGTTGGGGACAGGGTCCCTCCTACGAGCAGTACTTC. It translates to CASSWGQGPSYEQYF.

V is TRBV7-9 and J is TRBJ2-2; the D gene is possibly TRBD1 (7 bases). The CDR3 covers 13 residues. Trimming shortened V by 11 bases and J by 2 bases, and 12 bases separated the two germline ends. Germline V CDR1 and CDR2: SEHNR, FQNEAQ (reference sequence). CDR3 sequence (DNA): TGTGCCTTCAGGGGGGCTAACACCGGGGAGCTGTTTTTT. The encoded protein is CAFRGANTGELFF.

This clone has just one count. The chain combines TRBV29-1 with TRBJ2-3; no reliable D call. This CDR3 has 13 amino acids. V was pared by 5 bases and J by 7 bases, with 16 bases between. Germline assignment: CDR1 SQVTM and CDR2 ANQGSEA. The CDR3 DNA reads TGCAGCGTTCGAGTTCTGTTAGGCAATACGCAGTATTTT. Protein product: CSVRVLLGNTQYF.

V usage is TRBV19 and J usage is TRBJ1-4, with D possibly matching TRBD1 (5 bases). The V gene's germline CDR1 is LNHDA and CDR2 SQIVND (reference sequence). V was clipped by 3 bases and J by 8 bases, with 13 bases between them. The CDR3 is made up of 14 amino acids. The CDR3 bases are TGTGCCAGTAGTATCACAGGTTCGTGGGAAAAACTGTTTTTT. Translation gives CASSITGSWEKLFF.

The V gene is TRBV14, the J gene TRBJ1-1; perhaps TRBD1 as D (5 bases). The CDR3 contains 15 residues. Germline loops: CDR1 SGHDN, CDR2 FVKESK. The germline V and J ends were trimmed by 4 bases and 0 bases, with 12 bases remaining between them. In nucleotides, the CDR3 is TGTGCCAGCAGCCGACAGAGACCCATGAACACTGAAGCTTTCTTT. It codes for CASSRQRPMNTEAFF. The full variable domain, rest sourced from reference TRBV14 and TRBJ1-1, is EAGVTQFPSHSVIEKGQTVTLRCDPISGHDNLYWYRRVMGKEIKFLLHFVKESKQDESGMPNNRFLAERTGGTYSTLKVQPAELEDSGVYFCASSRQRPMNTEAFFGQGTRLTVV.